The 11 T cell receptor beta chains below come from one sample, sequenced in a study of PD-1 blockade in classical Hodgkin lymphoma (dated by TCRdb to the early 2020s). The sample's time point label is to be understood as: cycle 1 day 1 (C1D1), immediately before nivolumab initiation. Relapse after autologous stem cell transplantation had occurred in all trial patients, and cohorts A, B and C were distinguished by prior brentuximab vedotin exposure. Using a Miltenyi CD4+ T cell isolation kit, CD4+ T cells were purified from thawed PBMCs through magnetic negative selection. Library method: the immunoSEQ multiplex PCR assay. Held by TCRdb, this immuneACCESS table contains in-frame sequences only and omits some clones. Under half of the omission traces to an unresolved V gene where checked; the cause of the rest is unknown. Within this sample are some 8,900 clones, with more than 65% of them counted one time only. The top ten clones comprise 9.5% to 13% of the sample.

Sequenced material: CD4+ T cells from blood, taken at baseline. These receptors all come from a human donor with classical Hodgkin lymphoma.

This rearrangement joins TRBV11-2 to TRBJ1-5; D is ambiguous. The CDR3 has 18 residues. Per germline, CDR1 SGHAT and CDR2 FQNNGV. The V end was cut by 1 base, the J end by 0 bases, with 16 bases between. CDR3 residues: CASSLVRSRLYSNQPQHF. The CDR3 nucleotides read TGTGCCAGCAGCTTAGTTCGCTCCCGACTGTATAGCAATCAGCCCCAGCATTTT.

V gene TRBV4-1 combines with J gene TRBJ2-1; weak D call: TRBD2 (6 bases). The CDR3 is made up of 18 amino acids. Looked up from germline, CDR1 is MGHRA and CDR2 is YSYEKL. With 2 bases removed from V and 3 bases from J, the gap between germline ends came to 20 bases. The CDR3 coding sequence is TGCGCCAGCAGCCAACCTCTGACCCCTGGCGGGAACTACAATGAGCAGTTCTTC. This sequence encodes CASSQPLTPGGNYNEQFF.

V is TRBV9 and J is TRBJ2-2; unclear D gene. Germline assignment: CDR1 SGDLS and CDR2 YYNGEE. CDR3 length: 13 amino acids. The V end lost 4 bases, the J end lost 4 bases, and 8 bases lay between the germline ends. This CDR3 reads CASSTTSTGELFF. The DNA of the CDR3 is TGTGCCAGCAGCACGACAAGCACCGGGGAGCTGTTTTTT.

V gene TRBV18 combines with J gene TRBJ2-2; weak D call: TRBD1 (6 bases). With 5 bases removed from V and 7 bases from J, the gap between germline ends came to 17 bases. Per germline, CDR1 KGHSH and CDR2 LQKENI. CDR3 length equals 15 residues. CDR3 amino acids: CASSKTGTQDGELFF. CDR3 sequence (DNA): TGTGCCAGCTCAAAGACCGGGACACAGGACGGGGAGCTGTTTTTT. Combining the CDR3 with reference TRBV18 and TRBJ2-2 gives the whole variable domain NAGVMQNPRHLVRRRGQEARLRCSPMKGHSHVYWYRQLPEEGLKFMVYLQKENIIDESGMPKERFSAEFPKEGPSILRIQQVVRGDSAAYFCASSKTGTQDGELFFGEGSRLTVL.

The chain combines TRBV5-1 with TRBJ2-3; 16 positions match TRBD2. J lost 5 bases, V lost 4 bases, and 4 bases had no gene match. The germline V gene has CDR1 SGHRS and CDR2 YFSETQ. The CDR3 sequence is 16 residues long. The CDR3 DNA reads TGCGCCAGCAGCCCGGGGACTAGCGGGAGGGGAGATACGCAGTATTTT. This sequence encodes CASSPGTSGRGDTQYF.

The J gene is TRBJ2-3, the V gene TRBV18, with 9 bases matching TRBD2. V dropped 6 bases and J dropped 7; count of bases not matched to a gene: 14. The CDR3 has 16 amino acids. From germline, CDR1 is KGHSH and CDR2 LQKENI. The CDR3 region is CASSTLAGLAVNTQYF. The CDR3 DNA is TGTGCCAGCTCCACTCTAGCGGGGCTAGCCGTAAATACGCAGTATTTT.

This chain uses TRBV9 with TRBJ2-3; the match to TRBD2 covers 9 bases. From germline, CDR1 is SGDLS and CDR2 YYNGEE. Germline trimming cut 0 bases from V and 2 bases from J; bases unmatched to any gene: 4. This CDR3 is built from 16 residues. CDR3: CASSVASGGTTDTQYF. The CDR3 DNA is TGTGCCAGCAGCGTAGCGAGCGGGGGGACCACAGATACGCAGTATTTT.

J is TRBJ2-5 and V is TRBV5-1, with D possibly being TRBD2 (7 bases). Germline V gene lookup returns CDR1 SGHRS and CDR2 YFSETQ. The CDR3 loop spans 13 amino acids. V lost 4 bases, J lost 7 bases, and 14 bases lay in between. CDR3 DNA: TGCGCCAGCAGCGCGGGGGCCGGGGGGACCCAGTACTTC. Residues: CASSAGAGGTQYF.

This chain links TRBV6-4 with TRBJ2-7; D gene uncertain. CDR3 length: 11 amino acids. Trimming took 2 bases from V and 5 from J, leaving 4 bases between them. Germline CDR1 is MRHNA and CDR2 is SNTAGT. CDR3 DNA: TGTGCCAGCAGTGACGGCCACGAGCAGTACTTC. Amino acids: CASSDGHEQYF.

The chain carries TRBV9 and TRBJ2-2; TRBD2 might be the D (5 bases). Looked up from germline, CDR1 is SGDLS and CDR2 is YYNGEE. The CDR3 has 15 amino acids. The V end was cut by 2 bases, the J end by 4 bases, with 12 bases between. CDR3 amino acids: CASSVRTPRTGELFF. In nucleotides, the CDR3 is TGTGCCAGCAGCGTCCGGACTCCCCGCACCGGGGAGCTGTTTTTT.

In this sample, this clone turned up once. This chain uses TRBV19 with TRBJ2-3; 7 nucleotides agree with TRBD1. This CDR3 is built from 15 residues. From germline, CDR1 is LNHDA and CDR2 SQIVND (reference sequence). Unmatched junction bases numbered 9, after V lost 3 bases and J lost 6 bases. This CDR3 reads CASSIRQGVSDTQYF. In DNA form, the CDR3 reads TGTGCCAGTAGTATTCGGCAGGGGGTCTCGGATACGCAGTATTTT.